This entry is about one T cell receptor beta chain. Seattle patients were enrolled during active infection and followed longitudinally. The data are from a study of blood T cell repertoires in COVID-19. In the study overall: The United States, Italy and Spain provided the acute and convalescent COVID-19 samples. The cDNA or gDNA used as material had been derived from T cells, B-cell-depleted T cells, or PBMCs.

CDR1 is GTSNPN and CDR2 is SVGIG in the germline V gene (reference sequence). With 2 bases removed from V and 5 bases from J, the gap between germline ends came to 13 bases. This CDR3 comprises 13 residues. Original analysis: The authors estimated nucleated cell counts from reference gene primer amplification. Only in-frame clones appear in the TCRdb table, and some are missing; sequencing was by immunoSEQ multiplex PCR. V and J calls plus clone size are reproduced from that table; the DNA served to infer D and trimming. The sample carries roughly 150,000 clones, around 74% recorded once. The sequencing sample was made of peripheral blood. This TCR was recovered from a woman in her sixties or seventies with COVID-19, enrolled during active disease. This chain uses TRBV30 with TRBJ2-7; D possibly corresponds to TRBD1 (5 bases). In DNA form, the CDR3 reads TGTGCCTGGAGTCAGGGCCCGGGTCACGAGCAGTACTTC. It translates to CAWSQGPGHEQYF.